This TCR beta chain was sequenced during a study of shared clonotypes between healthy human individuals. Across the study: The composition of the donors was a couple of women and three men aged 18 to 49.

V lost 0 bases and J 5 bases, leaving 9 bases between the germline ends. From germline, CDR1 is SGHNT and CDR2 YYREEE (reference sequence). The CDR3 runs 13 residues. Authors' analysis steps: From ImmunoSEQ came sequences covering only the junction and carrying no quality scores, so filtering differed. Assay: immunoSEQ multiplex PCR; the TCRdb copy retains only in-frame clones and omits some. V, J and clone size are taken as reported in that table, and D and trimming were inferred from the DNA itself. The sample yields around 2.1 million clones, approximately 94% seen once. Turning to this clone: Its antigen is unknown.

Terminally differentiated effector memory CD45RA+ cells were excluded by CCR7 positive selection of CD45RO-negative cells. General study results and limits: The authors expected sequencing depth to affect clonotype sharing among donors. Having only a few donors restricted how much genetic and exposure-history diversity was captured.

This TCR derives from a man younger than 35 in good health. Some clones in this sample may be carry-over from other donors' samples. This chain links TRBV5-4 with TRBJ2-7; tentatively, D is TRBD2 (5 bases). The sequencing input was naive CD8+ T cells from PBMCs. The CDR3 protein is CASSLVRADEQYF. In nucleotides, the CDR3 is TGTGCCAGCAGCTTGGTGAGGGCCGACGAGCAGTACTTC. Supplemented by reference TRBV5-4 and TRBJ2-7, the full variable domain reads ETGVTQSPTHLIKTRGQQVTLRCSSQSGHNTVSWYQQALGQGPQFIFQYYREEENGRGNFPPRFSGLQFPNYSSELNVNALELDDSALYLCASSLVRADEQYFGPGTRLTVT.